Following are 16 T cell receptor beta chains from one sample sequenced in a study of cytomegalovirus exposure and HLA in healthy donors. The PCR used 60 Vbeta and 13 Jbeta primers. Clones were read by immunoSEQ multiplex PCR, and TCRdb kept only the in-frame ones, dropping some. The top ten clones hold roughly 3.1% of a sample with some 150,000 clones, around three quarters of them seen once. Source material: PBMCs. The receptors were gathered from a man aged 35 to 55 in good health and CMV-seropositive.

The V gene is TRBV19, the J gene TRBJ2-5, with D perhaps TRBD1 (5 bases). With 4 bases removed from V and 2 bases from J, the gap between germline ends came to 8 bases. Germline loops: CDR1 LNHDA, CDR2 SQIVND (reference sequence). The CDR3 runs to 13 residues. The CDR3 loop reads CASSRGGQETQYF. The CDR3 DNA reads TGTGCCAGTAGTAGGGGCGGACAAGAGACCCAGTACTTC.

The chain combines TRBV5-4 with TRBJ2-5; D not certain. V gave up 0 bases and J gave up 2 bases, with 11 bases separating them. The CDR3 has 15 amino acids. In germline, CDR1 is SGHNT, CDR2 YYREEE (reference sequence). The CDR3 sequence: CASSLAEVAQETQYF. CDR3 nucleotides: TGTGCCAGCAGCTTGGCCGAGGTAGCTCAAGAGACCCAGTACTTC.

The CDR3 DNA reads as TGTGCCATCAGTGAGGGGTCCGGGACAGCCTACGAGCAGTACTTC. This sequence encodes CAISEGSGTAYEQYF. The V and J genes are TRBV10-3 and TRBJ2-5; 7 positions agree with TRBD1. TRBJ2-7 matches the DNA end more closely, so the J call is doubtful. This CDR3 has 15 residues. Germline CDR1 and CDR2: ENHRY and SYGVKD.

The chain carries TRBV6-1 and TRBJ2-7; 7 nucleotides line up with TRBD1. Per the germline V gene, CDR1 is MNHNS and CDR2 is SASEGT. The junction had 4 bases not matched to a gene; V was cut back by 6 bases and J by 5 bases. The CDR3 covers 12 residues. CDR3 loop: CASRLDRDEQYF. The CDR3 DNA reads TGTGCCAGCAGGCTTGACAGGGACGAGCAGTACTTC.

The rearrangement uses TRBV2 and TRBJ2-5, with D unclear. Germline-derived CDR1 and CDR2 are SNHLY and FYNNEI. The CDR3 loop spans 13 amino acids. Between the trimmed V and J ends, which lost 7 bases and 5 bases, there was a span of 14 bases. The CDR3 here is CASNAWMEETQYF. CDR3 nucleotides: TGTGCCAGCAACGCCTGGATGGAGGAGACCCAGTACTTC. Complete variable domain (other parts from reference TRBV2 and TRBJ2-5): EPEVTQTPSHQVTQMGQEVILRCVPISNHLYFYWYRQILGQKVEFLVSFYNNEISEKSEIFDDQFSVERPDGSNFTLKIRSTKLEDSAMYFCASNAWMEETQYFGPGTRLLVL.

In its sample, this clone was seen a few times. The chain combines TRBV23-1 with TRBJ2-7; D remains ambiguous. TRBV23-1 is filed as an ORF, its function uncertain. V was cut by 7 bases and J by 4 bases, with 11 bases left in between. The CDR3 loop spans 12 amino acids. CDR3 residues: CASTRVAYEQYF. For the CDR3, the DNA is TGCGCCAGCACACGCGTTGCTTACGAGCAGTACTTC.

This chain connects TRBV27 to TRBJ2-1; D unresolved. Trimming stripped 8 bases from V and 2 bases from J, with 4 bases between. Germline CDR1 MNHEY, CDR2 SMNVEV (reference sequence). The CDR3 covers 11 residues. This CDR3 is CASAAYNEQFF. CDR3 DNA: TGTGCCAGCGCGGCCTACAATGAGCAGTTCTTC.

In regard to this clone: A read error is possible here, since a much larger clone lies one base away. V is TRBV4-2 and J is TRBJ1-2; D is perhaps TRBD1 (5 bases). Deletions cut 3 bases from V and 4 bases from J, with 15 bases between. This CDR3 is 15 amino acids long. CDR1 and CDR2 from the germline V gene are LGHNA and YNFKEQ. The CDR3 DNA is TGTGCCAGCAGCCAGACGATGACAGCAACCTATGGCTACACCTTC. This sequence encodes CASSQTMTATYGYTF.

This clone was counted a single time. This rearrangement joins TRBV7-2 to TRBJ2-6; 8 bases map to TRBD1. V was pared by 5 bases and J by 0 bases, with 12 bases of the junction left unmatched. This CDR3 has 19 residues. The germline V gene has CDR1 SGHTA and CDR2 FQGNSA. CDR3 bases: TGTGCCAGCAGCCATAGGGTTCAGGGGGCAGGCTCTGGGGCCAACGTCCTGACTTTC. It is translated as CASSHRVQGAGSGANVLTF.

This sequence joins TRBV5-4 and TRBJ1-1, with no clear D. The V and J ends lost 4 bases and 0 bases respectively, with 13 bases between them. This CDR3 region has 15 residues. Germline lookup yields CDR1 SGHNT and CDR2 YYREEE (reference sequence). CDR3 DNA sequence: TGTGCCAGCAGCGGTCCCGGTTTATTGAACACTGAAGCTTTCTTT. Protein product: CASSGPGLLNTEAFF. The full variable domain, rest sourced from reference TRBV5-4 and TRBJ1-1, is ETGVTQSPTHLIKTRGQQVTLRCSSQSGHNTVSWYQQALGQGPQFIFQYYREEENGRGNFPPRFSGLQFPNYSSELNVNALELDDSALYLCASSGPGLLNTEAFFGQGTRLTVV.

This clone was picked up a small number of times. This chain uses TRBV7-2 with TRBJ1-3, with D unresolved. V was cut by 1 base and J by 1 base, with 5 bases left in between. Germline CDR1 is SGHTA and CDR2 is FQGNSA. This CDR3 has 14 amino acids. The CDR3 spells CASSLVASGNTIYF. CDR3 DNA sequence: TGTGCCAGCAGCTTAGTAGCGTCTGGAAACACCATATATTTT.

The chain joins TRBV7-3 to TRBJ1-3, with 8 bases aligning to TRBD1. Per germline, CDR1 SGHTA and CDR2 FQGTGA. Trimming at V came to 5 bases and at J to 0 bases, leaving 9 bases not matched to a gene. This CDR3 has 17 amino acids. The CDR3 DNA is TGTGCCAGCAGCCCGGACAGGGCTCCCAGCTCTGGAAACACCATATATTTT. As protein: CASSPDRAPSSGNTIYF.

This clone is a singleton in its sample. J is TRBJ2-3 and V is TRBV13; D is unclear. Per germline, CDR1 PRHDT and CDR2 FYEKMQ (reference sequence). The CDR3 loop spans 13 amino acids. The V gene lost 0 bases and the J gene lost 6 bases, with 7 bases spanning the gap. The CDR3 region is CASSLGRWDTQYF. Here the CDR3 DNA reads TGTGCCAGCAGCTTAGGTAGATGGGATACGCAGTATTTT.

This clone was seen a few times. Other DNA variants within this sample encode the same CDR3. The J gene is TRBJ1-3, the V gene TRBV5-6; D is perhaps TRBD1 (6 bases). Trimming cost V 4 bases and J 0 bases, with 8 bases left between them. There are 14 residues in the CDR3. CDR1 SGHDT and CDR2 YYEEEE come from the germline V gene. The CDR3 nucleotides read TGTGCCAGCAGCCTCAGGGGCTCTGGAAACACCATATATTTT. Protein product: CASSLRGSGNTIYF.

The rearrangement joins TRBV6-5 to TRBJ1-5; 9 bases are shared with TRBD1. V lost 7 bases, J lost 4 bases, and 5 bases stayed unmatched. The CDR3 runs to 14 residues. The germline gives CDR1 MNHEY, CDR2 SVGAGI. CDR3 loop: CASTWTGANQPQHF. Written as DNA, the CDR3 is TGTGCCAGCACCTGGACAGGGGCTAATCAGCCCCAGCATTTT.

The chain joins TRBV28 to TRBJ2-2; 10 nucleotides line up with TRBD1. The germline gives CDR1 MDHEN, CDR2 SYDVKM. The J segment lost 6 bases and the V segment lost 7 bases, leaving 11 bases of the junction unmatched. This CDR3 is built from 16 residues. The CDR3 DNA follows: TGTGCCAGCACCTCACCGGGACAGGGGTTTGCCGGGGAGCTGTTTTTT. It yields the protein CASTSPGQGFAGELFF.